Listed here are 5 T cell receptor beta chains from one sample, sequenced in a study of radiotherapy plus CTLA-4 blockade in lung cancer. The repertoire was sequenced with immunoSEQ multiplex PCR; TCRdb's copy has only in-frame clones and lacks some. Here the sample spans some 32,000 clones, approximately 70% being singletons. The material was peripheral blood, obtained from a patient treated with radiotherapy plus ipilimumab. The source is a human donor with non-small cell lung cancer who had stable disease on radiotherapy plus ipilimumab.

The chain uses TRBV5-4 and TRBJ2-3; maybe TRBD2 (6 bases). V lost 7 bases and J lost 4, with 16 bases in between. This CDR3 has 14 residues. Germline CDR1 reads SGHNT; CDR2 reads YYREEE (reference sequence). The CDR3 loop is CASGGSGRADTQYF. The CDR3, as DNA: TGTGCCAGCGGGGGGAGCGGGCGGGCAGATACGCAGTATTTT. Full variable domain (outside the CDR3, taken from reference TRBV5-4 and TRBJ2-3): ETGVTQSPTHLIKTRGQQVTLRCSSQSGHNTVSWYQQALGQGPQFIFQYYREEENGRGNFPPRFSGLQFPNYSSELNVNALELDDSALYLCASGGSGRADTQYFGPGTRLTVL.

This chain joins TRBV30 and TRBJ1-2; TRBD1 might be the D (5 bases). Trimming pared 4 bases from V and 4 bases from J, leaving 16 bases between. This CDR3 spans 14 amino acids. The germline V gene encodes CDR1 GTSNPN and CDR2 SVGIG (reference sequence). The CDR3, as DNA: TGTGCCTGGAACATTGGGGCAGGACGCTATGGCTACACCTTC. Its translation: CAWNIGAGRYGYTF.

Concerning this clone itself: This may come from a read error, since a much larger clone is one base off. Other DNA sequences from this sample encode an identical CDR3 as well. J is TRBJ1-1 and V is TRBV6-1; TRBD1 matches at 8 bases. The trim removed 11 bases at V and 1 base at J, leaving 6 bases unmatched. The germline V gene has CDR1 MNHNS and CDR2 SASEGT. The CDR3 is 13 residues long. CDR3 region: CAVSQGANTEAFF. CDR3 bases: TGTGCCGTCAGCCAGGGGGCGAACACTGAAGCTTTCTTT.

The genes are TRBV7-2 and TRBJ2-1; D remains unclear. Germline loops: CDR1 SGHTA, CDR2 FQGNSA. The CDR3 is 14 residues long. The V end lost 1 base, the J end lost 3 bases, and 7 bases lay between the germline ends. This CDR3 reads CASSLEANYNEQFF. The CDR3 bases are TGTGCCAGCAGCTTAGAAGCGAACTACAATGAGCAGTTCTTC.

This clone is categorized as medium-sized. V and J are TRBV19 and TRBJ2-1; D perhaps matches TRBD1 (6 bases). The CDR3 has 13 amino acids. CDR1 LNHDA and CDR2 SQIVND come from the germline V gene (reference sequence). Trimming left V 6 bases short and J 4 bases short, with 10 bases between. The DNA for the CDR3 is TGTGCCAGTAGGGACAGAGGATACAATGAGCAGTTCTTC. Amino acids: CASRDRGYNEQFF.